This TCR beta chain was observed in a study of cytomegalovirus exposure and HLA in healthy donors. Germline CDR1 and CDR2: SGHAT and FQNNGV. The CDR3 runs 15 residues. Regarding this clone: Its antigen is undetermined. The junction departs from the called germline gene at one end, perhaps through a read error.

Study results and limitations: The study listed 150 to 200 cytomegalovirus-associated TCR beta chains.

With 60 Vbeta and 13 Jbeta primers, the PCR was carried out. The assay was immunoSEQ multiplex PCR, and TCRdb's table has in-frame clones only and misses some. In the table there are about 160,000 clones, roughly 70% of which are singletons. This receptor was obtained from a woman between 25 and 40 years old in good health and CMV-seronegative. The chain uses TRBV11-2 and TRBJ2-5; TRBD2 matches at 10 bases. The sample consisted of PBMCs. CDR3 region: CASTFLAGGGETRYF. The CDR3 DNA reads as TGTGCCAGCACATTCTTAGCGGGGGGAGGGGAGACCCGGTACTTC.